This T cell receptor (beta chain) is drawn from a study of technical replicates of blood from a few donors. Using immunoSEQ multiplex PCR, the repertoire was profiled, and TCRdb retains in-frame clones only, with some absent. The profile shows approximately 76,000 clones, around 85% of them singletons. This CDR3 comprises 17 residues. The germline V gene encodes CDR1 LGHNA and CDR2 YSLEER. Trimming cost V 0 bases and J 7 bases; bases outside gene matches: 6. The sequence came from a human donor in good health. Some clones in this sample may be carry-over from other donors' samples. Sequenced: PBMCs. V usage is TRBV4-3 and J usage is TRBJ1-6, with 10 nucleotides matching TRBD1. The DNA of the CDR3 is TGCGCCAGCAGCCAAGATAATAAGGACAGGGGGAATTCACCCCTCCACTTT. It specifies CASSQDNKDRGNSPLHF.